The following is a T cell receptor beta chain sequence with its context. Assay: immunoSEQ multiplex PCR; the TCRdb copy retains only in-frame clones and omits some. The sample has about 380,000 clones, about 88% seen once. Trimming at V came to 0 bases and at J to 3 bases, leaving 10 bases not matched to a gene. Germline loops: CDR1 LGHDT, CDR2 YNNKEL (reference sequence). This CDR3 is 18 amino acids long. The study recruited people aged about 18 to 95 years across roughly 25 US areas. Grouping used clinical history reported by participants in a survey and questionnaire. Recovery among Cohort 3 donors was established by two negative PCRs, clearance, or symptom resolution. These data originate in a study of blood T cell repertoires in COVID-19.

This sequence joins TRBV3-1 (or the pseudogene TRBV3-2) and TRBJ2-1, with 8 bases fitting TRBD2. The TCR sequence derives from a woman aged 18-30 years who had recovered from COVID-19. The sequenced material came from PBMCs or T cells enriched from blood (not recorded which). The DNA for the CDR3 is TGTGCCAGCAGCCAAGAGGTAGGAGCGGGGGCCAACTACAATGAGCAGTTCTTC. It specifies CASSQEVGAGANYNEQFF.